One sample yielded the 23 T cell receptor beta chains listed below, sequenced in a study of blood T cell repertoires in COVID-19 (TCRdb year 2020). The library was obtained by the immunoSEQ multiplex PCR assay. The clones in this table, taken by TCRdb from immuneACCESS, are in-frame only. Not every clone is retained; where verified, under half of the shortfall comes from an unresolved V gene, and the cause of the rest is unknown. The sample table contains roughly 350,000 clones; only one count was recorded for 70% to 90% of them. The ten largest clonotypes hold less than 11% of the sample. The specimen was peripheral blood. The receptors shown here come from a woman between 25 and 40 years old with COVID-19, enrolled during active disease.

CDR3 protein: CASTFLTGQGADYNQPQHF. The CDR3 DNA sequence: TGTGCCAGCACCTTCCTAACGGGACAGGGGGCCGATTACAATCAGCCCCAGCATTTT. The chain recombines TRBV28 with TRBJ1-5; the match to TRBD1 covers 12 bases. In germline, CDR1 is MDHEN, CDR2 SYDVKM. Germline trimming cut 7 bases from V and 3 bases from J; bases unmatched to any gene: 16. This CDR3 region has 19 residues.

The chain uses TRBV12-3 or TRBV12-4 and TRBJ2-1; TRBD2 aligns across 10 bases. There are 12 residues in the CDR3. V dropped 9 bases and J dropped 4; count of bases not matched to a gene: 0. CDR3 DNA sequence: TGTGCCAGTAGCGGGGGGTACAATGAGCAGTTCTTC. It yields the protein CASSGGYNEQFF.

This clone has only one observation. The chain couples TRBV14 to TRBJ2-3, with D unclear. The germline gives CDR1 SGHDN, CDR2 FVKESK. V lost 4 bases to trimming and J lost 2 bases, with 7 bases between them. The CDR3 loop spans 13 amino acids. The CDR3 is CASSRLPTDTQYF. The CDR3 region has the DNA TGTGCCAGCAGCCGTCTACCCACAGATACGCAGTATTTT.

This sequence joins TRBV6-2 or TRBV6-3 and TRBJ1-4, with no clear D. Germline V lookup: CDR1 MNHEY, CDR2 SVGEGT. This CDR3 comprises 14 residues. V gave up 2 bases and J gave up 8 bases, with 12 bases separating them. This CDR3 is CASSYPREDEKLFF. In DNA form, the CDR3 reads TGTGCCAGCAGTTACCCTAGGGAGGACGAAAAACTGTTTTTT.

V gene TRBV7-8 combines with J gene TRBJ2-7; TRBD2 agrees at 12 bases. The CDR3 is 15 amino acids. Germline lookup yields CDR1 SGHVS and CDR2 FQNEAQ. The V segment lost 0 bases and the J segment 7 bases; nucleotides outside the gene matches: 4. The CDR3 nucleotides are TGTGCCAGCAGCTTAGCGACTAGCGGGAGTGGTGAGCAGTACTTC. It encodes CASSLATSGSGEQYF.

This clone has at least ten counts. The chain carries TRBV7-9 and TRBJ2-1; 7 nucleotides line up with TRBD2. CDR1 and CDR2 from the germline V gene are SEHNR and FQNEAQ (reference sequence). The CDR3 consists of 14 residues. With V trimmed by 7 bases and J by 5 bases, 8 bases remained unmatched. CDR3 in DNA: TGTGCCAGCACCGTCACTAGCGCGCACAATGAGCAGTTCTTC. Its protein is CASTVTSAHNEQFF.

The rearrangement joins TRBV9 to TRBJ2-7; tentative D call: TRBD2 (6 bases). Trimming took 4 bases from V and 7 from J, leaving 12 bases between them. There are 12 residues in the CDR3. Germline values: CDR1 SGDLS, CDR2 YYNGEE. In DNA form, the CDR3 reads TGTGCCAGCAGCTCCCGGGGGAGGGAGCAGTACTTC. Residues: CASSSRGREQYF.

The rearrangement links TRBV6-5 to TRBJ2-2, with TRBD1 matching 7 bases. The CDR3 consists of 15 residues. V shed 0 bases, J shed 4 bases, and the junction held 2 bases outside the gene matches. Looked up from germline, CDR1 is MNHEY and CDR2 is SVGAGI. CDR3 amino acids: CASSYSGGRTGELFF. In DNA form, the CDR3 reads TGTGCCAGCAGTTACTCAGGGGGCCGCACCGGGGAGCTGTTTTTT.

The chain recombines TRBV5-1 with TRBJ2-3, with 14 nucleotides matching TRBD2. Germline V gives CDR1 SGHRS, CDR2 YFSETQ. This CDR3 contains 16 residues. The trim removed 4 bases at V and 8 bases at J, leaving 9 bases unmatched. DNA of the CDR3: TGCGCCAGCAGCGTGGGACTAGCGGGAGATATGGTTACGCAGTATTTT. Protein sequence: CASSVGLAGDMVTQYF. Looking up the rest from reference TRBV5-1 and TRBJ2-3 gives the full variable domain: KAGVTQTPRYLIKTRGQQVTLSCSPISGHRSVSWYQQTPGQGLQFLFEYFSETQRNKGNFPGRFSGRQFSNSRSEMNVSTLELGDSALYLCASSVGLAGDMVTQYFGPGTRLTVL.

This chain links TRBV6-5 with TRBJ2-1; tentatively, D is TRBD2 (6 bases). The germline V gene has CDR1 MNHEY and CDR2 SVGAGI. The CDR3 totals 16 residues. V shed 1 base and J shed 0 bases, with 10 bases lying between them. CDR3 DNA: TGTGCCAGCAGTTACTTCGCGGGGAGCTCCTACAATGAGCAGTTCTTC. Amino acids: CASSYFAGSSYNEQFF.

This clone has a handful of counts. DNA of the CDR3: TGTGCCACCAGTCCAGCTAGCGGGAGCTCAGGTAATGAGCAGTTCTTC. It translates to CATSPASGSSGNEQFF. The rearrangement links TRBV24-1 to TRBJ2-1; TRBD2 aligns across 10 bases. The CDR3 spans 16 residues. Germline CDR1 and CDR2: KGHDR and SFDVKD. V shed 6 bases, J shed 7 bases, and the junction held 11 bases outside the gene matches.

The rearrangement joins TRBV10-3 to TRBJ2-7; TRBD1 aligns across 8 bases. The CDR3 contains 17 residues. After removal of 3 bases from V and 2 bases from J, the junction contained 12 bases not matched to a gene. Germline CDR1 is ENHRY and CDR2 is SYGVKD. CDR3 DNA sequence: TGTGCCATCAGTGACTCGGGGTCGACAGGGGCTACCTACGAGCAGTACTTC. This gives the protein CAISDSGSTGATYEQYF.

Comments on this clone: Compared with germline, one end of the junction differs, possibly owing to a read error. This rearrangement joins TRBV7-7 to TRBJ2-3; 8 nucleotides align to TRBD2. CDR3 length: 15 amino acids. Germline V lookup: CDR1 SSHAT, CDR2 FNYEAQ (reference sequence). CDR3 region: CASSSIAGPTDTQYF. In DNA, the CDR3 is TGTGCTAGCAGCTCCATAGCGGGACCAACAGATACGCAGTATTTT.

In this sample, this clone turned up once. The chain carries TRBV2 and TRBJ2-3; weak D call: TRBD2 (5 bases). The CDR3 is 13 residues long. The ends were cut back, 5 bases at V and 6 bases at J, with 12 bases in the middle. Germline CDR1 is SNHLY and CDR2 is FYNNEI. This CDR3 is CASSPLSGDTQYF. CDR3 nucleotides: TGTGCCAGCAGTCCCCTCTCGGGGGATACGCAGTATTTT.

The chain links TRBV2 to TRBJ2-1, with 7 bases that match TRBD2. The CDR3 contains 15 residues. J was trimmed by 8 bases and V by 8 bases; bases with no gene match: 15. Germline V lookup: CDR1 SNHLY, CDR2 FYNNEI. The CDR3 region is CASLQGLGVLDEQFF. As DNA, the CDR3 is TGTGCCAGCCTCCAAGGACTAGGGGTTCTCGATGAGCAGTTCTTC.

The rearrangement joins TRBV2 to TRBJ2-5, with 8 bases fitting TRBD2. With V trimmed by 5 bases and J by 5 bases, 13 bases remained unmatched. CDR3 length equals 16 residues. CDR1 and CDR2 from the germline V gene are SNHLY and FYNNEI. The CDR3 is CASSRFITGGPETQYF. The CDR3 DNA follows: TGTGCCAGCAGTCGTTTTATTACGGGAGGGCCGGAGACCCAGTACTTC.

In this sample, this clone turned up once. The rearrangement joins TRBV15 to TRBJ1-4, with TRBD1 identical over 7 bases. Germline V gives CDR1 LNHNV, CDR2 YYDKDF (reference sequence). This CDR3 is built from 15 residues. The V gene end was trimmed by 0 bases and the J gene end by 7 bases; junction bases not matched to a gene: 5. CDR3 amino acids: CATSRDRQGSEKLFF. CDR3 nucleotide sequence: TGTGCCACCAGCAGAGACCGACAGGGTAGTGAAAAACTGTTTTTT.

The V gene is TRBV18, the J gene TRBJ2-7; 10 nucleotides line up with TRBD1. The germline gives CDR1 KGHSH, CDR2 LQKENI. This CDR3 has 19 residues. The ends lost 3 bases at V and 2 bases at J; junction bases unmatched: 16. In DNA form, the CDR3 reads TGTGCCAGCTCACCCCGTCCCGGGACAGGGGACGGGAACCCCTACGAGCAGTACTTC. It specifies CASSPRPGTGDGNPYEQYF.

The chain combines TRBV5-1 with TRBJ1-1; no clear D. This CDR3 contains 13 residues. Germline V CDR1 and CDR2: SGHRS, YFSETQ. Trimming removed 5 bases at V and 1 base at J, with 9 bases between. The CDR3 loop reads CASSPGWNTEAFF. The DNA of the CDR3 is TGCGCCAGCAGTCCGGGATGGAACACTGAAGCTTTCTTT. Complete variable domain (other parts from reference TRBV5-1 and TRBJ1-1): KAGVTQTPRYLIKTRGQQVTLSCSPISGHRSVSWYQQTPGQGLQFLFEYFSETQRNKGNFPGRFSGRQFSNSRSEMNVSTLELGDSALYLCASSPGWNTEAFFGQGTRLTVV.

This chain joins TRBV10-2 and TRBJ2-7; D is perhaps TRBD1 (6 bases). V lost 3 bases to trimming and J lost 6 bases, with 12 bases between them. The CDR3 is 13 amino acids. Germline V CDR1 and CDR2: WSHSY, SAAADI. CDR3 in amino acids: CASSEQGTGEQYF. The CDR3 DNA reads as TGCGCCAGCAGTGAACAGGGTACCGGCGAGCAGTACTTC.

The chain is built from TRBV28 and TRBJ2-1, with 10 positions matching TRBD2. CDR3 length: 14 residues. Germline CDR1 reads MDHEN; CDR2 reads SYDVKM. Losses at the gene ends were 6 bases for V and 7 bases for J; bases not matched to a gene: 6. CDR3 residues: CASSLAGAGNEQFF. CDR3 coding DNA: TGTGCCAGCAGCCTAGCGGGAGCTGGTAATGAGCAGTTCTTC.

About this clone itself: This may arise from a read error, as a much more abundant clone is one base away. The rearrangement joins TRBV12-3 or TRBV12-4 to TRBJ2-7; D perhaps matches TRBD1 (6 bases). Trimming left V 5 bases short and J 2 bases short, with 10 bases between. The CDR3 loop spans 13 amino acids. The CDR3 DNA follows: TGTGCCAGCAGTGCCCGGGACACCTACGAGCAGTACTTC. Its translation: CASSARDTYEQYF.

The genes are TRBV15 and TRBJ2-3; 9 bases line up with TRBD2. Germline CDR1 and CDR2: LNHNV and YYDKDF (reference sequence). After removal of 7 bases from V and 6 bases from J, the junction contained 14 bases not matched to a gene. The CDR3 totals 16 residues. CDR3 nucleotide sequence: TGTGCCACCACCGCCCAGCGACTAGCGGTTCGGGATACGCAGTATTTT. Protein sequence: CATTAQRLAVRDTQYF.